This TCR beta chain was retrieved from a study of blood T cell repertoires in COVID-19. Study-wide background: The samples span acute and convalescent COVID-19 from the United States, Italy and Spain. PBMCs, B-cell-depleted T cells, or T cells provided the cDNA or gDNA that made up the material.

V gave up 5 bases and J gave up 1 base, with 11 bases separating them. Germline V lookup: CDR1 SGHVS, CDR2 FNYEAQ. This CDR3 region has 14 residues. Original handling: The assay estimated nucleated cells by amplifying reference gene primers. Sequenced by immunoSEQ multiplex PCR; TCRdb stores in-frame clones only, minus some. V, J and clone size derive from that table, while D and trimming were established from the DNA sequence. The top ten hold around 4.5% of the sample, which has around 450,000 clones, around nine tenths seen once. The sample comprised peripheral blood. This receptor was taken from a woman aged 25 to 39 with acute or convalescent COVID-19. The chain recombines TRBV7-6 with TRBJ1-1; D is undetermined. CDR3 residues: CASSPPGRNTEAFF. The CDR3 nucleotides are TGTGCCAGCAGCCCACCTGGGCGGAACACTGAAGCTTTCTTT.